This T cell receptor beta chain was identified in a study of CXCR3-negative and CXCR3-positive naive CD8 T cells. Study background: The libraries together contributed 110 million to 150 million TRB reads, each supplying about 1.5 +/- 0.3 million. Study-wide points: Memory cells diverged, while naive CXCR3-positive and CXCR3-negative cells had similar TRBV-TRBJ usage. The study found more hydrophobic TRB CDR3s in CXCR3-positive naive cells than in CXCR3-negative naive cells. For memory CD8+ cells diversity was much lower, but both naive subsets had comparably high diversity.

Each TRB cDNA library was prepared by 5' RACE (with UMI labels). No DNA is given; TCRdb re-called the 5' RACE reads and lists each CDR3 protein once. The sample features 150,000 or so distinct CDR3 sequences, with approximately 0.51% in its top ten. The CDR3 totals 15 residues. Germline values: CDR1 WSHSY, CDR2 SAAADI. In the case of this clonotype: Its antigen is as yet unknown.

The sorting of each CD8+ T cell subset was done in triplicate, at 330,000 or so cells each. The V gene is TRBV10-2, the J gene TRBJ2-1; the TCRdb D gene call, TRBD1, has no DNA to confirm it. Sequencing input: naive CXCR3+ CD8+ T cells from blood. Stated subset: CD45RO-CCR7+CD27+CD95- naive CD8+ T cells expressing CXCR3 (TNR3+). The receptor comes from a human donor in good health. Some clones in this sample may be carry-over from other donors' samples. The CDR3 region is CASTMGQSSYNEQFF.